This T cell receptor (beta chain) emerged from a study of blood T cell repertoires in COVID-19. At the level of the study: COVID-19 samples collected from the United States, Italy and Spain covered acute and convalescent phases. PBMCs, B-cell-depleted T cells, or T cells provided the cDNA or gDNA that made up the material.

The V segment lost 1 base and the J segment 3 bases; nucleotides outside the gene matches: 8. The germline V gene has CDR1 LGHDT and CDR2 YNNKEL (reference sequence). The CDR3 length is 17 residues. Cohorts were determined from participant-reported clinical history. How the authors handled the data: By means of reference gene primer amplification, nucleated cell counts were estimated. Repertoires were generated with immunoSEQ multiplex PCR, while TCRdb's copy carries only in-frame clones and drops some. V and J calls and clone size are copied from that table; D and trimming were computed from the DNA. The data show just over 300,000 clones, just over 85% seen once.

The chain carries TRBV3-1 (or the pseudogene TRBV3-2) and TRBJ2-3; TRBD2 aligns across 9 bases. The TCR sequence derives from a man younger than 40 who had recovered from COVID-19. Input material: PBMCs or T cells enriched from blood (not recorded which). The CDR3 sequence: CASSQGWRGGGTDTQYF. The CDR3 DNA sequence: TGTGCCAGCAGCCAAGGATGGCGGGGGGGTGGGACAGATACGCAGTATTTT.